This T cell receptor (beta chain) was profiled in a study of cytomegalovirus exposure and HLA in healthy donors. Study-wide findings and caveats: In terms of immune exposure information, only CMV serostatus was available. What a later analysis reportedly showed was that an Asian-associated ancestry cluster had fewer N-insertions than the approximately 700-donor mean.

With regard to this clone: No antigen is known for it.

The CDR3 loop spans 9 amino acids. Germline V lookup: CDR1 LNHDA, CDR2 SQIVND (reference sequence). Primers included in the PCR were 60 Vbeta and 13 Jbeta primers. Measured with immunoSEQ multiplex PCR; TCRdb has only the in-frame clones, and not every one. Recorded for this sample: roughly 73,000 clones. The receptor comes from a man aged 50 or older in good health and CMV-seropositive. The chain couples TRBV19 to TRBJ1-4; D gene uncertain. Input material: PBMCs. In nucleotides, the CDR3 is TGTCACCCCGGGGAAAAACTGTTTTTT. Translating gives CHPGEKLFF.